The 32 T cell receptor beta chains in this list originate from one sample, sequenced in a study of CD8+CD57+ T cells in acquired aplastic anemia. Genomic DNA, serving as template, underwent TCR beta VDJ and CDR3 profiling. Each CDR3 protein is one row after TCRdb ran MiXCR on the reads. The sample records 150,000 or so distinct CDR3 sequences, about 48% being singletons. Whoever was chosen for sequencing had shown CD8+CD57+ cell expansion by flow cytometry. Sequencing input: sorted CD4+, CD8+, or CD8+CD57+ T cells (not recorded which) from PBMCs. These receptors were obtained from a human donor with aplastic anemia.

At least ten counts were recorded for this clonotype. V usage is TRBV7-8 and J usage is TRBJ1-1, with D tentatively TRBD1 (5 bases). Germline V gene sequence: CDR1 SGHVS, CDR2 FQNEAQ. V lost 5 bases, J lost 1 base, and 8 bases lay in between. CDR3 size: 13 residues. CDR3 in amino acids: CASSAGQNTEAFF. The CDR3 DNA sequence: TGTGCCAGCAGCGCCGGACAGAACACTGAAGCTTTCTTT.

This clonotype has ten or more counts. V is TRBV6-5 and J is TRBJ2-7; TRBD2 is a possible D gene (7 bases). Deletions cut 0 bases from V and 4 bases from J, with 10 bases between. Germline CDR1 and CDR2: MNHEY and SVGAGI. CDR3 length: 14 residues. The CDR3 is CASSYSGGPYEQYF. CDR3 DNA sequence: TGTGCCAGCAGTTACTCGGGGGGGCCTTACGAGCAGTACTTC.

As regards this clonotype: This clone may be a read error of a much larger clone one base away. CDR3 protein: CASSASPLSNQPQHF. CDR3 coding DNA: TGTGCCAGCAGTGCCTCACCTTTGAGCAATCAGCCCCAGCATTTT. The rearrangement links TRBV6-1 to TRBJ1-5; D remains unclear. Germline V gene data show CDR1 as MNHNS and CDR2 as SASEGT. CDR3 length: 15 amino acids. V was shortened by 4 bases and J by 1 base, with 11 bases between the two germline ends.

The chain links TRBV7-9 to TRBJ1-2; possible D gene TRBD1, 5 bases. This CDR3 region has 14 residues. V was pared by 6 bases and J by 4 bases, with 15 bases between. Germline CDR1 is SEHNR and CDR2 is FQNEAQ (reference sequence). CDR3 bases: TGTGCCAGCAGGGCCGGGACGGTGGTCTATGGCTACACCTTC. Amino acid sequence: CASRAGTVVYGYTF.

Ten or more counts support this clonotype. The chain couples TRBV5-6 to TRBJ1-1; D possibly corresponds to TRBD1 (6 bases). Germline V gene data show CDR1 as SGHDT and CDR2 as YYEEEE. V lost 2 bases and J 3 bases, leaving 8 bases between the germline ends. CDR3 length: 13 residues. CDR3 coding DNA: TGTGCCAGCAGCTTAGGGACATACACTGAAGCTTTCTTT. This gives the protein CASSLGTYTEAFF.

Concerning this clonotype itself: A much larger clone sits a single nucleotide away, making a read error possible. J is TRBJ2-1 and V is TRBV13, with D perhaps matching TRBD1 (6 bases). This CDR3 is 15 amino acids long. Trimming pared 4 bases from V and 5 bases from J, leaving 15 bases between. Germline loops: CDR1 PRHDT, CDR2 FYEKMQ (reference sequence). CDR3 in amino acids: CASSSGAGPHNEQFF. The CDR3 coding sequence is TGTGCCAGCAGCTCAGGGGCCGGTCCCCACAATGAGCAGTTCTTC.

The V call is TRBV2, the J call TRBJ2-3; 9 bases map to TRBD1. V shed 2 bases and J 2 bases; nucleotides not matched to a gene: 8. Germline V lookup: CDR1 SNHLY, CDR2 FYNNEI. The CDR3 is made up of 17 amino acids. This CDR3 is CASSESPGQGPTDTQYF. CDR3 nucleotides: TGTGCCAGCAGTGAAAGTCCGGGACAGGGACCCACAGATACGCAGTATTTT.

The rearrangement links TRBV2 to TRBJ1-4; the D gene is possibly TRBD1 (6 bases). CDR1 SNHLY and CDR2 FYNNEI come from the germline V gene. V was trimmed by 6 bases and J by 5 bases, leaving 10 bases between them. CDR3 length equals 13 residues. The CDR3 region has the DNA TGTGCCAGCAGACGGGACATGAATGAAAAACTGTTTTTT. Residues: CASRRDMNEKLFF. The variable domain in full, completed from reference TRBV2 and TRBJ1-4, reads EPEVTQTPSHQVTQMGQEVILRCVPISNHLYFYWYRQILGQKVEFLVSFYNNEISEKSEIFDDQFSVERPDGSNFTLKIRSTKLEDSAMYFCASRRDMNEKLFFGSGTQLSVL.

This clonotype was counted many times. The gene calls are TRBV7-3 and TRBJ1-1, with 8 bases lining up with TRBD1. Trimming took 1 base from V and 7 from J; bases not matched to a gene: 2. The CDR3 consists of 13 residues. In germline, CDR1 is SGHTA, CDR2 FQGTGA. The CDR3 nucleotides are TGTGCCAGCAGCTTAATTGGGACAGGTGAAGCTTTCTTT. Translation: CASSLIGTGEAFF.

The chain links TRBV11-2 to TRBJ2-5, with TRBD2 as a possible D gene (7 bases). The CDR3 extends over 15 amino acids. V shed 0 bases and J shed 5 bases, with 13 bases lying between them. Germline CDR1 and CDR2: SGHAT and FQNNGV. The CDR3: CASSLEGGGTETQYF. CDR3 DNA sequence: TGTGCCAGCAGCTTAGAAGGGGGGGGGACGGAGACCCAGTACTTC.

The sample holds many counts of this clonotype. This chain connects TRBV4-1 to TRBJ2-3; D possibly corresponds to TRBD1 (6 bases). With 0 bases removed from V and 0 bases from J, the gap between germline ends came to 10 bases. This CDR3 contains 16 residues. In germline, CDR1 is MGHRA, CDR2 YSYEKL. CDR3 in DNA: TGCGCCAGCAGCCAAGACCCGAGGGGGAGCACAGATACGCAGTATTTT. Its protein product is CASSQDPRGSTDTQYF.

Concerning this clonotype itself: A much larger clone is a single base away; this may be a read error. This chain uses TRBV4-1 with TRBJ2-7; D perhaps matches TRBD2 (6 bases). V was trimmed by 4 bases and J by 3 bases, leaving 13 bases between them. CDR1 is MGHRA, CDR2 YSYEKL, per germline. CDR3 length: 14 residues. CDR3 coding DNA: TGCGCCAGCAGCCGAAAAATGGGGGGCTACGAGCAGTACTTC. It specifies CASSRKMGGYEQYF.

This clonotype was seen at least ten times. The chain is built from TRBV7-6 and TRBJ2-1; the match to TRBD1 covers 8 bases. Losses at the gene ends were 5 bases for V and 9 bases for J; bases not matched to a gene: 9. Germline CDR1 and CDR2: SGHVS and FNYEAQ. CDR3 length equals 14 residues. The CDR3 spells CASSQGQGGLEQFF. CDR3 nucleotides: TGTGCCAGCAGCCAAGGACAGGGAGGTCTTGAGCAGTTCTTC.

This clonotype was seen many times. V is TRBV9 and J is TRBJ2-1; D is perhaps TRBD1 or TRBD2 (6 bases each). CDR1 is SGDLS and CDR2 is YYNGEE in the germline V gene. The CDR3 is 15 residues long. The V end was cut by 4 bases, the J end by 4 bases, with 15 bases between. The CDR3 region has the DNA TGTGCCAGCAGCCAGGGTGAAGGGGGGTACAATGAGCAGTTCTTC. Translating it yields CASSQGEGGYNEQFF.

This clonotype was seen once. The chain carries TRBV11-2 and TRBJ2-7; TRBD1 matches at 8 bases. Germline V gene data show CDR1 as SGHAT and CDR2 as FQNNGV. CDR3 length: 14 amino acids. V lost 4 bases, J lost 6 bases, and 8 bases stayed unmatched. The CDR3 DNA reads TGTGCCAGCAGCTCCCGGTGGACAGGGCGCGAGCAGTACTTC. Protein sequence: CASSSRWTGREQYF.

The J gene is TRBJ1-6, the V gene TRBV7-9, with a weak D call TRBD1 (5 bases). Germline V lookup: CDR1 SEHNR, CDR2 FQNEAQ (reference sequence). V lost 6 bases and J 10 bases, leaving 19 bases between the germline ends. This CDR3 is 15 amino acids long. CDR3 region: CASRPPGGFGSPLHF. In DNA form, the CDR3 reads TGTGCCAGCAGACCGCCGGGGGGGTTCGGCTCACCCCTCCACTTT.

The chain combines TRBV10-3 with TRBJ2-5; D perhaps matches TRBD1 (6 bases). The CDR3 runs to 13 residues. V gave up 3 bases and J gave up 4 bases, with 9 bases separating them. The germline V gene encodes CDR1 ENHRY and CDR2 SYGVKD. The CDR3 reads CAISERRGETQYF. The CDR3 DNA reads TGTGCCATCAGTGAACGCAGGGGAGAGACCCAGTACTTC.

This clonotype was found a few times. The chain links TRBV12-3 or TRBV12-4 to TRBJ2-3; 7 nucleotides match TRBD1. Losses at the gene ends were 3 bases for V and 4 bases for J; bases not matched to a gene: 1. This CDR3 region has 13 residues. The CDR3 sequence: CASSFDRADTQYF. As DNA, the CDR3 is TGTGCCAGCAGTTTCGACAGGGCAGATACGCAGTATTTT.

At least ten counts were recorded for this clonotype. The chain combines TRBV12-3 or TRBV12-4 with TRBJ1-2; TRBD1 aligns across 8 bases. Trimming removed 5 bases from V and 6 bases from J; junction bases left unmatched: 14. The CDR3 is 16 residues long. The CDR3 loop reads CASSRTGPNLEDGYTF. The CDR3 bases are TGTGCCAGCAGTAGGACAGGGCCTAACTTGGAGGATGGCTACACCTTC.

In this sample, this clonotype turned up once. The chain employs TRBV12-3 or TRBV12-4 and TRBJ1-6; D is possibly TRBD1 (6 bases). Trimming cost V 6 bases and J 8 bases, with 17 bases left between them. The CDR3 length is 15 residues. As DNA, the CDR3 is TGTGCCAGCAGGGGGGGCCCAGGGGATTATTCACCCCTCCACTTT. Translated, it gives CASRGGPGDYSPLHF.

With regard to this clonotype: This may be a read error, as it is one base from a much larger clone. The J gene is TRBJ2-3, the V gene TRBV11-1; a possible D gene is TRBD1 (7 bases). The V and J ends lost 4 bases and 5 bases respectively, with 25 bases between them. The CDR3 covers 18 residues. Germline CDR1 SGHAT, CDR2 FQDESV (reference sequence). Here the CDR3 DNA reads TGTGCCAGCAGCTCAACCGATTTAGGGCAGGGGGGCCGAGATACGCAGTATTTT. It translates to CASSSTDLGQGGRDTQYF.

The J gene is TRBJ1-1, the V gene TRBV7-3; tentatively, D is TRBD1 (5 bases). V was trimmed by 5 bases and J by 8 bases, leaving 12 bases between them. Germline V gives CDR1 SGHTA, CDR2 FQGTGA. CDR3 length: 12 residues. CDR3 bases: TGTGCCAGCAGCCATCGGGACCTCGAAGCTTTCTTT. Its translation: CASSHRDLEAFF.

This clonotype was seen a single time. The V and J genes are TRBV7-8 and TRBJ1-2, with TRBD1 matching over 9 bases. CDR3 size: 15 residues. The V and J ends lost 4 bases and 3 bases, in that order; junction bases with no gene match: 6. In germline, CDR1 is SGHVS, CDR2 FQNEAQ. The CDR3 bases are TGTGCCAGCAGCTGGGGGACAGGGCTACACTATGGCTACACCTTC. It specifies CASSWGTGLHYGYTF. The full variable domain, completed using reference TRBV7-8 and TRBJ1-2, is GAGVSQSPRYKVAKRGQDVALRCDPISGHVSLFWYQQALGQGPEFLTYFQNEAQLDKSGLPSDRFFAERPEGSVSTLKIQRTQQEDSAVYLCASSWGTGLHYGYTFGSGTRLTVV.

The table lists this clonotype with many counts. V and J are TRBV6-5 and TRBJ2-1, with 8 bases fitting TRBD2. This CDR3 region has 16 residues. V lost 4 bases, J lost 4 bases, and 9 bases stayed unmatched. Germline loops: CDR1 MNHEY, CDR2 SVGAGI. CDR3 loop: CASSFEAGAPYNEQFF. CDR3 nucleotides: TGTGCCAGCAGTTTCGAAGCGGGGGCCCCTTACAATGAGCAGTTCTTC.

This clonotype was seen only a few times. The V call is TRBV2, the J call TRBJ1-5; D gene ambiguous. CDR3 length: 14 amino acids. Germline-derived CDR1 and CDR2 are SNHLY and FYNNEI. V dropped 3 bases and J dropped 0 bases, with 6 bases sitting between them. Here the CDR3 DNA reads TGTGCCAGCAGTGAGGGCATTAGCAATCAGCCCCAGCATTTT. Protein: CASSEGISNQPQHF.

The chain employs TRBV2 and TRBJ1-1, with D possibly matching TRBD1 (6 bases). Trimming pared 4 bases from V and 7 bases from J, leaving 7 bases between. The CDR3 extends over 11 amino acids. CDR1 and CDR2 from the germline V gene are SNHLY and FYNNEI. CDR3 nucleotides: TGTGCCAGCAGTGGGGGGCTTGAAGCTTTCTTT. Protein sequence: CASSGGLEAFF.

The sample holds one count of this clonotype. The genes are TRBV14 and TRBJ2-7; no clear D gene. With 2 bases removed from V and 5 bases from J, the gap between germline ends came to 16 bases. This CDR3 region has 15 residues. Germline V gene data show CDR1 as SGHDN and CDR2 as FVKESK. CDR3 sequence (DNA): TGTGCCAGCAGCCAACTGGTTACGGGTCAAAACGAGCAGTACTTC. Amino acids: CASSQLVTGQNEQYF.

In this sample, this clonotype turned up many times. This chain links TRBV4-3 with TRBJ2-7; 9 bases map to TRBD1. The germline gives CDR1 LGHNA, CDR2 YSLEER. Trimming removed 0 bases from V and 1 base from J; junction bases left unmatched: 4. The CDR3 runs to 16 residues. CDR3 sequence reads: CASSQEDRGFSYEQYF. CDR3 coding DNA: TGCGCCAGCAGCCAAGAGGACAGGGGATTTTCCTACGAGCAGTACTTC.

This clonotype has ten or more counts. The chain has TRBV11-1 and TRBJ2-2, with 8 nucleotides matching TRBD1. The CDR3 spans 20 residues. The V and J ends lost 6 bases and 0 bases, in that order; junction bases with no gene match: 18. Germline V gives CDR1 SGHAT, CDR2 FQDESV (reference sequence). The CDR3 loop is CASSLLGPWTGNANTGELFF. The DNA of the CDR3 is TGTGCCAGCAGTCTTTTAGGTCCATGGACAGGGAACGCGAACACCGGGGAGCTGTTTTTT. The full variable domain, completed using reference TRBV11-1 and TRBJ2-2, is EAEVAQSPRYKITEKSQAVAFWCDPISGHATLYWYRQILGQGPELLVQFQDESVVDDSQLPKDRFSAERLKGVDSTLKIQPAELGDSAMYLCASSLLGPWTGNANTGELFFGEGSRLTVL.

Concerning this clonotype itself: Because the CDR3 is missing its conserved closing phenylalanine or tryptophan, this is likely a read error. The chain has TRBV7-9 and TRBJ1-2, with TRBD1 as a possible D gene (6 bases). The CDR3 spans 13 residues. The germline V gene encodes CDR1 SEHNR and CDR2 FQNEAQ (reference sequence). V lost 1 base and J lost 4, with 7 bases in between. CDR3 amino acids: CASSLVDSYGYTS. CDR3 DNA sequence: TGTGCCAGCAGCTTAGTGGACAGCTATGGCTACACCTCC.

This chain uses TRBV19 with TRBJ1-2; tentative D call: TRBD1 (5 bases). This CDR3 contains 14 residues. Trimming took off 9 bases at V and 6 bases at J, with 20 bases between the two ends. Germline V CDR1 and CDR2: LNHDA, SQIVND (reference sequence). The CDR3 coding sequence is TGTGCCAGCAGTTTAGCCAGGGATAAGAATGGCTACACCTTC. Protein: CASSLARDKNGYTF. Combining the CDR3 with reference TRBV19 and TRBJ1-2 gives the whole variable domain DGGITQSPKYLFRKEGQNVTLSCEQNLNHDAMYWYRQDPGQGLRLIYYSQIVNDFQKGDIAEGYSVSREKKESFPLTVTSAQKNPTAFYLCASSLARDKNGYTFGSGTRLTVV.

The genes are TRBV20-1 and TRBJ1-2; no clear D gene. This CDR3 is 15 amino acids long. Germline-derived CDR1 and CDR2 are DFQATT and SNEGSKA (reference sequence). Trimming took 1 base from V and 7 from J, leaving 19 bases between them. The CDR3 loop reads CSARGSQVEICGYTF. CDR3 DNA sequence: TGCAGTGCTAGAGGTAGTCAGGTCGAAATCTGTGGCTACACCTTC.